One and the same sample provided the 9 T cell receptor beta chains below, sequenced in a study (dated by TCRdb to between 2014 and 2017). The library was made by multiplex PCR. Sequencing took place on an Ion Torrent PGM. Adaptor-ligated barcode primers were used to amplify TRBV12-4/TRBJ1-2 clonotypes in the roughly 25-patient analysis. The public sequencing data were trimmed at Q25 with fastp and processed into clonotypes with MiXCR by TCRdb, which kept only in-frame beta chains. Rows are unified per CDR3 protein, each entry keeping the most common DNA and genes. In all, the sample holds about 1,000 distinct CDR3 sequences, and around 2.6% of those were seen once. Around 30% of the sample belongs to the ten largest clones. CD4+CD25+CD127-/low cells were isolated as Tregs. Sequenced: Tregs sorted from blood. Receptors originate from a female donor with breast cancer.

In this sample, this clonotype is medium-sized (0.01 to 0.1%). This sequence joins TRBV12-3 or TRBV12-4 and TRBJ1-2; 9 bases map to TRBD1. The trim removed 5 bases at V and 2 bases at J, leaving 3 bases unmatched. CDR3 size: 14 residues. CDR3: CASSLGTGNYGYTF. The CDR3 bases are TGTGCCAGCAGTCTTGGGACAGGGAACTATGGCTACACCTTC.

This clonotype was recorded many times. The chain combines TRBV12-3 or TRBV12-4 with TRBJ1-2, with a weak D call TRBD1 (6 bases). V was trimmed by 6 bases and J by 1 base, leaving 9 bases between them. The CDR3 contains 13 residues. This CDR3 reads CASSHRDNYGYTF. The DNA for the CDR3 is TGTGCCAGCAGCCACAGGGATAACTATGGCTACACCTTC.

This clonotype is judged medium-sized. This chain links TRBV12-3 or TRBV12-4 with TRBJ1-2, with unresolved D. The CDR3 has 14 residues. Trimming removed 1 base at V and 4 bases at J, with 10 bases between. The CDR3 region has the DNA TGTGCCAGCAGTTTAGGACTGGGGTCCTATGGCTACACCTTC. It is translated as CASSLGLGSYGYTF.

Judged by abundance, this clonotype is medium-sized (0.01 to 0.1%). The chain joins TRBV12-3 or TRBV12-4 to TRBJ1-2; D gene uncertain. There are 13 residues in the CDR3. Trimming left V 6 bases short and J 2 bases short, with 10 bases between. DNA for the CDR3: TGTGCCAGCAGCCCCGAAAGGAACTATGGCTACACCTTC. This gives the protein CASSPERNYGYTF.

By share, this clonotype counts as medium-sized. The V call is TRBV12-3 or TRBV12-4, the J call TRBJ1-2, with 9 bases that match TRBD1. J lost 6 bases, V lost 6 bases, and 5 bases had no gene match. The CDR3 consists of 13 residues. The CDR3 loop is CASSRGTGHGYTF. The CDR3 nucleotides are TGTGCCAGCAGCCGCGGGACAGGGCATGGCTACACCTTC.

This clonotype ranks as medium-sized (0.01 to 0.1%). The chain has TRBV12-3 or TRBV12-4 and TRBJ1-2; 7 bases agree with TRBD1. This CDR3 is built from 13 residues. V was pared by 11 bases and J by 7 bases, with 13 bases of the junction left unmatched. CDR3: CAGRDRSGSGYTF. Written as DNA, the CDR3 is TGTGCCGGACGGGACAGAAGCGGATCTGGCTACACCTTC.

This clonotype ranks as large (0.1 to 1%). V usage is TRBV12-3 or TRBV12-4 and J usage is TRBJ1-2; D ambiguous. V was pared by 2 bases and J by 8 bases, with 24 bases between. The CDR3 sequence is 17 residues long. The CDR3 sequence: CASSLSLHVNSMTGYTF. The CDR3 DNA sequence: TGTGCCAGCAGTTTATCCCTCCACGTAAACAGCATGACAGGCTACACCTTC.

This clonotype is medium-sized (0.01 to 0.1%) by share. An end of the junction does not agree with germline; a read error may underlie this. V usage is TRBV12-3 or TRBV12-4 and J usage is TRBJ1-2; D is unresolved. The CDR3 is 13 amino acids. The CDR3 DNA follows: TGTGCCAGAAGTTTGTTAGCTAACTATGGCTACACCTTC. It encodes CARSLLANYGYTF.

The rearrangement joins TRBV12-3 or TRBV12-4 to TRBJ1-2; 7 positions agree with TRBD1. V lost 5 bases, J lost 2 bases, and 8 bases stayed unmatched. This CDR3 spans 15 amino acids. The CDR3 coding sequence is TGTGCCAGCAGTCAATCCTACAGGGGAAACTATGGCTACACCTTC. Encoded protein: CASSQSYRGNYGYTF.